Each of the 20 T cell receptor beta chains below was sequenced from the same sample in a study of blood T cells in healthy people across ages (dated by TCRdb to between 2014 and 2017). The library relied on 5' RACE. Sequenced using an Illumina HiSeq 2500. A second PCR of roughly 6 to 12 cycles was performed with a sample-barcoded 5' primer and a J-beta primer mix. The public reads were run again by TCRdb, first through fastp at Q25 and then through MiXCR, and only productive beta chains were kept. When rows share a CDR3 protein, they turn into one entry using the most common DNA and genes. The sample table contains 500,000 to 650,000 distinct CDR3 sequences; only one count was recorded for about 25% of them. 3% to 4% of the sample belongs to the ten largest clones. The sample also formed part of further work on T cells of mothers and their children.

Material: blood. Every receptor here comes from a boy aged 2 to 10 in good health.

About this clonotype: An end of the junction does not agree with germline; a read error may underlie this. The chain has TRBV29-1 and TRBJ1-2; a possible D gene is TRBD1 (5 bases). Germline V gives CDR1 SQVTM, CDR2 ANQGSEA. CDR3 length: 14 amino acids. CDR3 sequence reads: CSVEAQGMDYGYTF. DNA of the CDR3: TGCAGCGTCGAAGCCCAGGGAATGGACTATGGCTACACCTTC.

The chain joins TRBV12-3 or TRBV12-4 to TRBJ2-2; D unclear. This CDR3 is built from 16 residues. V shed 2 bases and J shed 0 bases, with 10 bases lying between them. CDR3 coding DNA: TGTGCCAGCAGTTTAATTGGCAGAGCGAACACCGGGGAGCTGTTTTTT. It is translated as CASSLIGRANTGELFF.

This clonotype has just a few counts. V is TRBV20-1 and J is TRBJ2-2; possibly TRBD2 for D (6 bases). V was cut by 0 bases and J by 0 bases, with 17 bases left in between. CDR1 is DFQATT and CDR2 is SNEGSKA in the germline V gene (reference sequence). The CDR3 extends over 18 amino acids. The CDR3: CSARDLPRTISNTGELFF. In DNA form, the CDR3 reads TGCAGTGCTAGAGATTTGCCGCGGACTATTTCGAACACCGGGGAGCTGTTTTTT.

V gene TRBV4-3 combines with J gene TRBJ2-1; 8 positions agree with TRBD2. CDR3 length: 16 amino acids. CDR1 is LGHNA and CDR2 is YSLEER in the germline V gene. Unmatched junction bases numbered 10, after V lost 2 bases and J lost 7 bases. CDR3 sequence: CASSQSWSGSWNEQFF. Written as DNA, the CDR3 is TGCGCCAGCAGCCAAAGCTGGAGCGGGAGTTGGAATGAGCAGTTCTTC.

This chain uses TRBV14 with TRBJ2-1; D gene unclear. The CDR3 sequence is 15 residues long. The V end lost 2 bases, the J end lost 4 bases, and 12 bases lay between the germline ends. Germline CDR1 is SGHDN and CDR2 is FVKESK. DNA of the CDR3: TGTGCCAGCAGCCAAATTAGTCAGCAGTACAATGAGCAGTTCTTC. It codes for CASSQISQQYNEQFF.

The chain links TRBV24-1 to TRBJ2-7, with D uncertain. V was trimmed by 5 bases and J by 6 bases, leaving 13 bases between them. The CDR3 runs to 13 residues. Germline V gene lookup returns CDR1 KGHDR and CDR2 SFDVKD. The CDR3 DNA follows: TGTGCCACCAGTGCGGCAGCCCTTAGCGAGCAGTACTTC. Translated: CATSAAALSEQYF.

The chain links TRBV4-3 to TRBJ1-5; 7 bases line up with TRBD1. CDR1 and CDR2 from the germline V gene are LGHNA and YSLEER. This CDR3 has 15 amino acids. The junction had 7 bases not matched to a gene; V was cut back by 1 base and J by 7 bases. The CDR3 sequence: CASSQAGQGGQPQHF. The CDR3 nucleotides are TGCGCCAGCAGCCAAGCAGGGCAGGGGGGACAGCCCCAGCATTTT.

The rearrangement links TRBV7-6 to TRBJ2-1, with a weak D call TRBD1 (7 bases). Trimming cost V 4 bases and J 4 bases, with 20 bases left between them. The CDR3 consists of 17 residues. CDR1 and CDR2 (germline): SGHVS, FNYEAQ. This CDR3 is CASSWAEGRGAYNEQFF. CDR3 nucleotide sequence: TGTGCCAGCAGCTGGGCGGAGGGCAGGGGGGCTTACAATGAGCAGTTCTTC.

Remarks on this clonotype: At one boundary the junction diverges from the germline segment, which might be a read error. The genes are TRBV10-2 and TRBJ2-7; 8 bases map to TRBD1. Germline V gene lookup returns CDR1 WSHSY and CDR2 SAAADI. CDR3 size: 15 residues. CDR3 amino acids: CASTDGATGGRGQYF. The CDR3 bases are TGCGCCAGCACCGACGGGGCTACAGGGGGGAGAGGGCAGTACTTT.

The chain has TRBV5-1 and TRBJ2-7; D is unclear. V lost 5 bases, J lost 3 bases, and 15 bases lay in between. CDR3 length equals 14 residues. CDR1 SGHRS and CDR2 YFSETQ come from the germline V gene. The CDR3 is CASRDVRGSYEQYF. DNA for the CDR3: TGCGCCAGCAGGGATGTCCGAGGAAGCTACGAGCAGTACTTC.

The CDR3 loop is CASSVGTHNEQFF. CDR3 sequence (DNA): TGTGCCAGCAGCGTAGGTACACACAATGAGCAGTTCTTC. The gene calls are TRBV9 and TRBJ2-5; D remains ambiguous. The assigned J gene may be wrong: the sequence end matches TRBJ2-1 better. Germline-derived CDR1 and CDR2 are SGDLS and YYNGEE. The CDR3 consists of 13 residues.

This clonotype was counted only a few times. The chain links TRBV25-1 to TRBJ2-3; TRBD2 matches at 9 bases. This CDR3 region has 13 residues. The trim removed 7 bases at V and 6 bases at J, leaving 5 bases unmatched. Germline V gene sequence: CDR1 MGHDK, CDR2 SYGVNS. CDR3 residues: CASKGTSSDTQYF. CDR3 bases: TGTGCCAGCAAAGGGACTAGCAGTGATACGCAGTATTTT.

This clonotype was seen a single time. As DNA, the CDR3 is TGCAGTGCCGAATCCCCAGCGGGAGCTCGAGAGACCCAGTACTTC. This gives the protein CSAESPAGARETQYF. This chain uses TRBV20-1 with TRBJ2-5; TRBD2 aligns across 8 bases. The CDR3 runs to 15 residues. Per the germline V gene, CDR1 is DFQATT and CDR2 is SNEGSKA (reference sequence). V was clipped by 6 bases and J by 4 bases; unmatched bases: 13.

CDR3 sequence: CASTTSGGAPGELFF. In DNA, the CDR3 is TGTGCCAGTACTACTAGCGGGGGGGCCCCCGGGGAGCTGTTTTTT. The V call is TRBV19, the J call TRBJ2-2; 13 bases align to TRBD2. This CDR3 has 15 amino acids. The germline V gene has CDR1 LNHDA and CDR2 SQIVND (reference sequence). V gave up 7 bases and J gave up 6 bases; unmatched junction bases: 5.

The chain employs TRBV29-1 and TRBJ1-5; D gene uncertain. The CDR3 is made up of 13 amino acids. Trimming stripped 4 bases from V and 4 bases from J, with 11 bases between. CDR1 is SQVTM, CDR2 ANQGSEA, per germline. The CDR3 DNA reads TGCAGCGTTGCGCCGTCTTGGAATCAGCCCCAGCATTTT. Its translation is CSVAPSWNQPQHF.

This chain's CDR3 is CATSRDRGTSGSQNEQYF. CDR3 coding DNA: TGTGCCACCAGCAGAGATCGGGGGACTAGCGGGAGTCAGAACGAGCAGTACTTC. The V and J genes are TRBV15 and TRBJ2-5, with 14 positions matching TRBD2. Gene TRBJ2-7 matches the end of the DNA better, so the J call may be wrong. The CDR3 loop spans 18 amino acids. Germline V gene lookup returns CDR1 LNHNV and CDR2 YYDKDF (reference sequence).

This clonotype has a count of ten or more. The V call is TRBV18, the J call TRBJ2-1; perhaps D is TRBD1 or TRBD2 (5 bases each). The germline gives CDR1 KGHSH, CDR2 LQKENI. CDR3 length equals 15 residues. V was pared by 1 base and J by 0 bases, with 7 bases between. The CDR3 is CASSPQGSSYNEQFF. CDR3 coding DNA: TGTGCCAGCTCACCACAGGGGAGCTCCTACAATGAGCAGTTCTTC.

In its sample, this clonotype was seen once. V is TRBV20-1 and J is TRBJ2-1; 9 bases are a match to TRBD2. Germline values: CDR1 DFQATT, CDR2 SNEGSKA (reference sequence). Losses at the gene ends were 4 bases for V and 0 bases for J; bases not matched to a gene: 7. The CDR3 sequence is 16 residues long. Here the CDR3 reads CSAKALSGSSYNEQFF. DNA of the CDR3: TGCAGTGCTAAAGCTCTTAGCGGGAGCTCCTACAATGAGCAGTTCTTC.

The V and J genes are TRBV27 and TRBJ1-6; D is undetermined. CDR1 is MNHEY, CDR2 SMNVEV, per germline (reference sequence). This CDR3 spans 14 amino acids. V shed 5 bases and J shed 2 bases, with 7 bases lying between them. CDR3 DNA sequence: TGTGCCAGCAGTCCTAGCCCCTATAATTCACCCCTCCACTTT. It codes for CASSPSPYNSPLHF.

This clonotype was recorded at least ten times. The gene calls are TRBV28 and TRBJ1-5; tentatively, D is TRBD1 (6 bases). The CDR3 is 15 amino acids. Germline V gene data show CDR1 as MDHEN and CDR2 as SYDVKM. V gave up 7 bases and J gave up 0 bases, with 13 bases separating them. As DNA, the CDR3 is TGTGCCAGCACCCCCGGGGGACATAGCAATCAGCCCCAGCATTTT. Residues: CASTPGGHSNQPQHF.